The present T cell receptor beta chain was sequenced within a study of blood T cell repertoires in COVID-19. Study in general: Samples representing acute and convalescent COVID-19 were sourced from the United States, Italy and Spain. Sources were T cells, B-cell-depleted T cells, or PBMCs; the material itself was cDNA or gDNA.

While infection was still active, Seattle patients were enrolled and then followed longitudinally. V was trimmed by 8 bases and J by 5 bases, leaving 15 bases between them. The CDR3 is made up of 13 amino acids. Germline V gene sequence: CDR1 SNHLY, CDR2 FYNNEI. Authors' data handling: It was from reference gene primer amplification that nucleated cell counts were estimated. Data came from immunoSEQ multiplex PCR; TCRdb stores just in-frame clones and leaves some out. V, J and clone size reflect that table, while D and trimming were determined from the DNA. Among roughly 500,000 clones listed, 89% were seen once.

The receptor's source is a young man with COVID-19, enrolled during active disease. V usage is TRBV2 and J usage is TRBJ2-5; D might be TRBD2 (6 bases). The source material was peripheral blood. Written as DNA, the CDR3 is TGTGCCAGCCAACGGGGGACTGTGGAGACCCAGTACTTC. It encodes CASQRGTVETQYF.